This T cell receptor (beta chain) was identified during a study of long-term antiretroviral therapy in people with HIV. Study conclusions and caveats: Across all time points, the repertoire was dominated by clones that expanded before ART.

Remarks on this clone: Its specificity is not known.

After removal of 1 base from V and 3 bases from J, the junction contained 9 bases not matched to a gene. CDR1 and CDR2 (germline): LGHNA, YSLEER. The CDR3 has 17 residues. Sampling of each donor yielded at least one pre-ART PBMC sample and at least two post-ART PBMC samples. Samples held about 0.85-10 million cryopreserved PBMC, and DNA extraction followed. An immunoSEQ assay, version v3.0, was performed at survey level. Sequencing was intended to reach roughly 40,000-50,000 T-cell genomes per sample. Generated by immunoSEQ multiplex PCR, the TCRdb table keeps only in-frame clones and is missing some. The sample lists approximately 15,000 clones; roughly 90% were seen once.

The gene calls are TRBV4-3 and TRBJ2-7; TRBD1 agrees at 10 bases. The clonotype originates from a man aged 55 to 70 with HIV. The sequencing used unsorted PBMCs, collected 0.3 years after starting antiretroviral therapy. This chain's CDR3 is CASSQVTGTGVVYEQYF. DNA of the CDR3: TGCGCCAGCAGCCAAGTAACCGGGACAGGGGTCGTCTACGAGCAGTACTTC.